A selection of T cell receptor beta chains follows, all from one sample in a study of early T cells in non-severe SARS-CoV-2 infection. MiXCR, run by TCRdb on the 5' RACE reads, gives a single entry per CDR3 protein. The sample records some 63,000 distinct CDR3 sequences, approximately 12% being singletons. The sequencing input was whole blood. Receptor source: an adult who was a healthcare worker with PCR-confirmed SARS-CoV-2 infection or an uninfected control (not recorded which). The CDR3 runs from the conserved cysteine through the conserved F or W. The D gene is left open where the match is weak. Clone size is given for some rows only: seen once, a few or many times, or a class if the clone is expanded.

v_gene	d_gene	abundance	j_gene	CDR3nt	CDR3aa
TRBV5-6	.	.	TRBJ2-7	TGTGCCAGCAGCCCGGACAGTTCCTACGAGCAGTACTTC	CASSPDSSYEQYF
TRBV12-3/TRBV12-4	.	many	TRBJ2-5	TGTGCCAGCAGTCGATCCCCCCAAGAGACCCAGTACTTC	CASSRSPQETQYF
TRBV29-1	TRBD2	once	TRBJ2-3	TGCAGCGTTGAGGCGGGGGGCGCTAGCACAGATACGCAGTATTTT	CSVEAGGASTDTQYF
TRBV30	.	.	TRBJ2-5	TGTGCCTGGAGATCAGCAGGGCCCTTTGGGACCCAGTACTTC	CAWRSAGPFGTQYF
TRBV7-9	.	many	TRBJ2-3	TGTGCCAGCAGCTCAGCCACAGGGAAAGATACGCAGTATTTT	CASSSATGKDTQYF
TRBV27	TRBD1	.	TRBJ1-1	TGTGCCAGCAGTTCCGGGACAGGGGGGAACACTGAAGCTTTCTTT	CASSSGTGGNTEAFF
TRBV5-1	TRBD2	many	TRBJ2-1	TGCGCCAGCAGCTTGGTTGGTCTAGCGGGAGACAATGAGCAGTTCTTC	CASSLVGLAGDNEQFF
TRBV5-1	.	.	TRBJ2-6	TGCGCCAGCAGCTCCGGGGCCTCTGGGGCCAACGTCCTGACTTTC	CASSSGASGANVLTF
TRBV7-3	TRBD1	.	TRBJ1-5	TGTGCCAGCAGCTTTAGTAGACCAGGGGGAAATCAGCCCCAGCATTTT	CASSFSRPGGNQPQHF
TRBV12-3/TRBV12-4	.	many	TRBJ2-7	TGTGCCAGCAGTTTAGCCGGAAATACGTACGAGCAGTACTTC	CASSLAGNTYEQYF
TRBV20-1	TRBD1	many	TRBJ2-7	TGCAGTGCGAGACAGGGGTCCTACGAGCAGTACTTC	CSARQGSYEQYF
TRBV5-1	.	.	TRBJ2-7	TGCGCCAGCAGCCAACGGGGTAGCTCCTACGAGCAGTACTTC	CASSQRGSSYEQYF
TRBV6-5	.	many	TRBJ2-7	TGTGCCAGCAATGGACGTGGCCAGCGGGAGCAGTACTTC	CASNGRGQREQYF
TRBV7-9	TRBD1	.	TRBJ1-1	TGTGCCAGCAGCTTAGGGACAGGGGGCTTGGAAGCTTTCTTT	CASSLGTGGLEAFF
TRBV4-2	TRBD2	few	TRBJ2-2	TGTGCCAGCAGCCACCCCGCCCACGCGTTAGCGGGGTCGAACACCGGGGAGCTGTTTTTT	CASSHPAHALAGSNTGELFF
TRBV6-1	.	many	TRBJ1-1	TGTGCCAGCACTGACAGGCCAAGACTGGAGAACACTGAAGCTTTCTTT	CASTDRPRLENTEAFF
TRBV27	.	many	TRBJ2-1	TGTGCCAGCAGTTTATCGGGAGGCTCAGGGGTCAGTGAGCAGTTCTTC	CASSLSGGSGVSEQFF
TRBV12-5	.	.	TRBJ2-1	TGTGCTAGTGCCTTGGTAGTTAACAATGAGCAGTTCTTC	CASALVVNNEQFF
TRBV4-1	.	many	TRBJ2-7	TGCGCCAGCAGCCAAGGGGGCAGCTCCTACGAGCAGTACTTC	CASSQGGSSYEQYF
TRBV5-1	.	many	TRBJ1-2	TGCGCCAGCAGTGAAGAGGGGAGGAACTATGGCTACACCTTC	CASSEEGRNYGYTF
TRBV6-2/TRBV6-3	.	many	TRBJ1-2	TGTGCCGCCCGCTTTGGCGCCGCTAACTATGGCTACACCTTC	CAARFGAANYGYTF
TRBV2	.	many	TRBJ2-3	TGTGCCAGCAGTGTTAACACAGATACGCAGTATTTT	CASSVNTDTQYF
TRBV7-6	.	many	TRBJ1-1	TGTGCCAGCAGCTTATCCTCGAAGGGAGAAGCTTTCTTT	CASSLSSKGEAFF
TRBV20-1	.	many	TRBJ1-1	TGCAGTGCTGGGGGTCGGGGGAACACTGAAGCTTTCTTT	CSAGGRGNTEAFF
TRBV19	.	many	TRBJ2-1	TGTGCCAGTAGGAGGACTCTGAGCTCCTACAATGAGCAGTTCTTC	CASRRTLSSYNEQFF
TRBV19	.	.	TRBJ1-6	TGTGCCAGTAGTCTGGGCGGCTCCTATAATTCACCCCTCCACTTT	CASSLGGSYNSPLHF
TRBV3-1	.	.	TRBJ1-6	TGTGCCAGCAGCCAAGTCCTAACAGCGGGGAATTCACCCCTCCACTTT	CASSQVLTAGNSPLHF
TRBV6-1	.	many	TRBJ2-1	TGTGCCAGCAGTGAAGCGGACTGGGGAGCCTACAATGAGCAGTTCTTC	CASSEADWGAYNEQFF
TRBV27	.	many	TRBJ2-3	TGTGCTGCTGGGCTACTTCCAGATACGCAGTATTTT	CAAGLLPDTQYF
TRBV7-3	TRBD1	few	TRBJ1-6	TGTGCCAGCAGCCCCACAGGGGAAGGCTCACCCCTCCACTTT	CASSPTGEGSPLHF
TRBV7-2	.	few	TRBJ2-6	TGTGCCAGCAGCCCCCCCGGGCACTCTGGGGCCAACGTCCTGACTTTC	CASSPPGHSGANVLTF
TRBV6-2/TRBV6-3	TRBD1	.	TRBJ2-7	TGTGCCAGCAGCCCGATGGACAGGGCCCCCTACGAGCAGTACTTC	CASSPMDRAPYEQYF
TRBV29-1	TRBD1	many	TRBJ2-3	TGCAGCGTCGGACAGGGTGAGAATACGCAGTATTTT	CSVGQGENTQYF
TRBV29-1	.	few	TRBJ2-2	TGCAGCGTTGAATTTGCCGCCGGGGAGCTGTTTTTT	CSVEFAAGELFF
TRBV6-5	TRBD1	few	TRBJ2-1	TGTGCCAGCAGTTGGGGACAGGGGCCTAACAATGAGCAGTTCTTC	CASSWGQGPNNEQFF
TRBV19	.	many	TRBJ1-5	TGTGCCAGTAGTAGCGGTCAGCCCCAGCATTTT	CASSSGQPQHF